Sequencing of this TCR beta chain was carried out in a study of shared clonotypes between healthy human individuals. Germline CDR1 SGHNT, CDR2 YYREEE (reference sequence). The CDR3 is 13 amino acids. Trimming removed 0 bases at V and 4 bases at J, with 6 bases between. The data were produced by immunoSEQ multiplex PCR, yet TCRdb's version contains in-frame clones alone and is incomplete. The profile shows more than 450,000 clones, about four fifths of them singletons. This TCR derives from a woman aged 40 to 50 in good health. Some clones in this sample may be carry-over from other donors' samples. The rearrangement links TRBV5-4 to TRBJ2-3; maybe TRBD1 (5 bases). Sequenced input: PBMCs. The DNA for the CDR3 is TGTGCCAGCAGCTTGGAAGGGGCAGATACGCAGTATTTT. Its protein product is CASSLEGADTQYF.